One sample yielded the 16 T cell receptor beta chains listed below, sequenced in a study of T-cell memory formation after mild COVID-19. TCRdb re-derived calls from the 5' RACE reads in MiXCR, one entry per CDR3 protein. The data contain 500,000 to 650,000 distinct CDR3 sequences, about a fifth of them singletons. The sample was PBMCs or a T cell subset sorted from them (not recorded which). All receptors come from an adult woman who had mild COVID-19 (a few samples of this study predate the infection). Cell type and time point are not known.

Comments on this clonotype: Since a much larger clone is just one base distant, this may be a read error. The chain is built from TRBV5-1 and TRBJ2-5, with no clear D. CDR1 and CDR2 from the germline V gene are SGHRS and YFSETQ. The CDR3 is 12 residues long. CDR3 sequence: CASRLDQETQYF. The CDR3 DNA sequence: TGCGCCAGCAGGTTGGACCAAGAGACCCAGTACTTC.

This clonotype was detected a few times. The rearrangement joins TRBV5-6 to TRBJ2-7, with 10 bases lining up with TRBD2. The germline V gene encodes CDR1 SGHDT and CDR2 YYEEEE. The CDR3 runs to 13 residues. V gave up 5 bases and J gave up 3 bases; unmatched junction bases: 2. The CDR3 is CASRPSGGYEQYF. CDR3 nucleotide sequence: TGTGCCAGCAGACCTAGCGGGGGCTACGAGCAGTACTTC.

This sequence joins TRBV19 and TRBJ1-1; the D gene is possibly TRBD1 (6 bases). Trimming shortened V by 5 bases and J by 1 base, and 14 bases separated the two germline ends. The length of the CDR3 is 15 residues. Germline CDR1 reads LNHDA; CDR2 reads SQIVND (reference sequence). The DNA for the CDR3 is TGTGCCAGTAGTGCAAGGACAGTAAAGAACACTGAAGCTTTCTTT. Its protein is CASSARTVKNTEAFF.

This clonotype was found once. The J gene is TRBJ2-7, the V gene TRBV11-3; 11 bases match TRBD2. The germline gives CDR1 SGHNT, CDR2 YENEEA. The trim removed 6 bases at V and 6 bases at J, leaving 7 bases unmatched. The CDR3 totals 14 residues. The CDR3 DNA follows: TGTGCCAGCAGATCTCCTAGCGGGAGGCGCGAGCAGTACTTC. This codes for CASRSPSGRREQYF. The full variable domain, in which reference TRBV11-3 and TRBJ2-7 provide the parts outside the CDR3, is EAGVVQSPRYKIIEKKQPVAFWCNPISGHNTLYWYLQNLGQGPELLIRYENEEAVDDSQLPKDRFSAERLKGVDSTLKIQPAELGDSAVYLCASRSPSGRREQYFGPGTRLTVT.

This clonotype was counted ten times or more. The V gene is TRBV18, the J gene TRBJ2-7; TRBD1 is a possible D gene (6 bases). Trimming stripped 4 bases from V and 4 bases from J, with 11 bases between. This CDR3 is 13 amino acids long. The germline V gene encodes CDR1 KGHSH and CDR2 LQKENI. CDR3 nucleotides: TGTGCCAGCTCACGAGGTACAGGGTACGAGCAGTACTTC. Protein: CASSRGTGYEQYF.

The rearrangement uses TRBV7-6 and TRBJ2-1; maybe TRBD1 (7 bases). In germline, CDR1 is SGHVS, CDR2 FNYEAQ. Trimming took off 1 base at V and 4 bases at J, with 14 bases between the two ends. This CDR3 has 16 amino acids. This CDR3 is CASSLEEGQLYNEQFF. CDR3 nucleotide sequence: TGTGCCAGCAGCTTAGAGGAGGGACAGCTATACAATGAGCAGTTCTTC. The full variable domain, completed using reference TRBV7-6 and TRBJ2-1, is GAGVSQSPRYKVTKRGQDVALRCDPISGHVSLYWYRQALGQGPEFLTYFNYEAQQDKSGLPNDRFSAERPEGSISTLTIQRTEQRDSAMYRCASSLEEGQLYNEQFFGPGTRLTVL.

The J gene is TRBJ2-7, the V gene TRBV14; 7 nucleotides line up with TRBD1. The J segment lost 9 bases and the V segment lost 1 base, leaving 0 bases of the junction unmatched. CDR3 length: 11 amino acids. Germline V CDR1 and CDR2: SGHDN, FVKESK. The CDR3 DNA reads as TGTGCCAGCAGCCAAGGGACAGGGCAGTACTTC. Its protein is CASSQGTGQYF.

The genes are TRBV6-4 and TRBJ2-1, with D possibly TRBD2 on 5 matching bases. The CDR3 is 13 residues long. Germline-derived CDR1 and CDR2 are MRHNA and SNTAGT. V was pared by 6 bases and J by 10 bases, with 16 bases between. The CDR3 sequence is CASSNGDSREQFF. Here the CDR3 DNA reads TGTGCCAGCAGCAACGGGGATAGCAGGGAGCAGTTCTTC.

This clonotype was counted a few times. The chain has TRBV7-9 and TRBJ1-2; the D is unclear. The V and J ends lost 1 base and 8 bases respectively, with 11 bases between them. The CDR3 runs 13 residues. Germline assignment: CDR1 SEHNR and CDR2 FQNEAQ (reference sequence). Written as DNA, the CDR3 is TGTGCCAGCAGCTTAGTTCACAAGGAGGGCTACACCTTC. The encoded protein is CASSLVHKEGYTF.

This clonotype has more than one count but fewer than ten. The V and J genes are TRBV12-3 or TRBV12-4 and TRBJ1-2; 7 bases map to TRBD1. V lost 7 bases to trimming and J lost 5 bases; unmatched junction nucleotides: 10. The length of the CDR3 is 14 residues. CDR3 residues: CASTLGDRKYGYTF. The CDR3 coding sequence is TGTGCCAGCACCCTAGGGGACAGAAAGTATGGCTACACCTTC.

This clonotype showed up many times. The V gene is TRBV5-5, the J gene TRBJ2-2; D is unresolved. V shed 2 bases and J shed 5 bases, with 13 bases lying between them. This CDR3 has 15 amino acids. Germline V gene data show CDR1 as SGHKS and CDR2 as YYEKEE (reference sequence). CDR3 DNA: TGTGCCAGCAGCTTTTTGATTGGACGAACCGGGGAGCTGTTTTTT. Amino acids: CASSFLIGRTGELFF.

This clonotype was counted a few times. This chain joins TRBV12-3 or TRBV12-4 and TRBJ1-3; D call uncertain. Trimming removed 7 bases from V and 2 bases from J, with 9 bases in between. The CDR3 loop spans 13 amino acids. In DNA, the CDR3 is TGTGCCAGCACCTGGATCCCTGGAAACACCATATATTTT. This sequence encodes CASTWIPGNTIYF.

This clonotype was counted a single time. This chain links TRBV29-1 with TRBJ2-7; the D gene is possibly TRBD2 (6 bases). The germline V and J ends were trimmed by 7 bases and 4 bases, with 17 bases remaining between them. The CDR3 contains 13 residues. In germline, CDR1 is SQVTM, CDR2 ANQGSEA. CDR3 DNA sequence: TGCAGCGCCCGACTAGAAAAGGGGTACGAGCAGTACTTC. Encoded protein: CSARLEKGYEQYF.

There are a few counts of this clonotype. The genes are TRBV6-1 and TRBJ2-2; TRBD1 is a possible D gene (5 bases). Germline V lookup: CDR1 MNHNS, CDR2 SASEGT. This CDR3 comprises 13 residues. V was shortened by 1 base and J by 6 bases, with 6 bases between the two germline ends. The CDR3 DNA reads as TGTGCCAGCAGTGAAGAGGGGCCCGGGGAGCTGTTTTTT. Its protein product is CASSEEGPGELFF.

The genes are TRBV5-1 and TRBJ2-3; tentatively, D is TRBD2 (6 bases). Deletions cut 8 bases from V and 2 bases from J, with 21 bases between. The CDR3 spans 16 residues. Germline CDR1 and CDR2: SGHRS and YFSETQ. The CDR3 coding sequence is TGCGCCAGTAGACGTCATTATTGGGACTCCACAGATACGCAGTATTTT. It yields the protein CASRRHYWDSTDTQYF.

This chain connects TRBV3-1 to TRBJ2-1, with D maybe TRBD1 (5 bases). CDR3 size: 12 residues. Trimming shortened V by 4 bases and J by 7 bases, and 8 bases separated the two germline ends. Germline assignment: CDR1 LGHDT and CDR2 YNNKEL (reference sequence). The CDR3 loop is CASSRTMNEQFF. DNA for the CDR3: TGTGCCAGCAGCCGGACAATGAATGAGCAGTTCTTC.